Listed here is a single T cell receptor (beta chain). These data come from a study of blood T cell repertoires in COVID-19. About the research overall: Acute-phase and convalescent COVID-19 samples originated in the United States, Italy and Spain. T cells, B-cell-depleted T cells, or PBMCs supplied cDNA or gDNA.

Under the authors' procedure: Amplification with reference gene primers provided the estimates of nucleated cell counts. Assay: immunoSEQ multiplex PCR; the TCRdb copy retains only in-frame clones and omits some. The V and J calls and the clone size are those of that table, but D and trimming were determined from the DNA. Among around 130,000 clones listed, approximately 92% were seen once. Per the germline V gene, CDR1 is SNHLY and CDR2 is FYNNEI. The CDR3 has 11 amino acids. The V gene lost 7 bases and the J gene lost 4 bases, with 7 bases spanning the gap. The receptor was derived from a man in his sixties or seventies with active or convalescent COVID-19. The material sequenced was peripheral blood. The V gene is TRBV2, the J gene TRBJ2-5; D might be TRBD1 (5 bases). The DNA of the CDR3 is TGTGCCAGCATGCAGGGAGAGACCCAGTACTTC. Amino acid sequence: CASMQGETQYF. The whole variable domain, filled in from reference TRBV2 and TRBJ2-5, reads EPEVTQTPSHQVTQMGQEVILRCVPISNHLYFYWYRQILGQKVEFLVSFYNNEISEKSEIFDDQFSVERPDGSNFTLKIRSTKLEDSAMYFCASMQGETQYFGPGTRLLVL.